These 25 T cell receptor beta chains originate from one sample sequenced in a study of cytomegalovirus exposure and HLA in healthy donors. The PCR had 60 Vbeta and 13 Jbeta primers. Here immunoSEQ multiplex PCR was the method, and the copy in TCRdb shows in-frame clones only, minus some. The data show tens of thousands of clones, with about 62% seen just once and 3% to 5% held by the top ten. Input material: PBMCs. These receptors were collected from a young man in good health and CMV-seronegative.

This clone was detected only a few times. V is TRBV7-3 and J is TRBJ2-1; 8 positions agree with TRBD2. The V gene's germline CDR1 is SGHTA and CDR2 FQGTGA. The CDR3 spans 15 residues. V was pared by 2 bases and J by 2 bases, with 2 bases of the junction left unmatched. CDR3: CASSLGLAPYNEQFF. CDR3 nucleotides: TGTGCCAGCAGCTTAGGACTAGCACCCTACAATGAGCAGTTCTTC.

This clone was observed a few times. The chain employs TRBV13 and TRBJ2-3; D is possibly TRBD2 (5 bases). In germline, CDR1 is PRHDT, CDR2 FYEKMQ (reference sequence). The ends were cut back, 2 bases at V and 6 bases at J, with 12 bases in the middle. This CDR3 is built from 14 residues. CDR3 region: CASSLRAATDTQYF. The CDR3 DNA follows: TGTGCCAGCAGCTTAAGAGCGGCAACCGATACGCAGTATTTT.

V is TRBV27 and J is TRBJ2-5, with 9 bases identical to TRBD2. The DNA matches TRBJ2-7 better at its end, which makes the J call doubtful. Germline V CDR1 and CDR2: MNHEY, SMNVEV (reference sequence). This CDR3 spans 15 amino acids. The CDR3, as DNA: TGTGCCAGCAGTCCCGCTAGCGGGGAGTCCTACGAGCAGTACTTC. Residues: CASSPASGESYEQYF.

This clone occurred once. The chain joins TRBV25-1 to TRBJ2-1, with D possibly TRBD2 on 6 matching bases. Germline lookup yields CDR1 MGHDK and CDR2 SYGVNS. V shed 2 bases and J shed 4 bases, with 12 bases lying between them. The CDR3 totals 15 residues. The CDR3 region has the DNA TGTGCCAGCAGTGAACCGGGGGTCTCATACAATGAGCAGTTCTTC. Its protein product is CASSEPGVSYNEQFF. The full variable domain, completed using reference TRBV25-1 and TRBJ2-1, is EADIYQTPRYLVIGTGKKITLECSQTMGHDKMYWYQQDPGMELHLIHYSYGVNSTEKGDLSSESTVSRIRTEHFPLTLESARPSHTSQYLCASSEPGVSYNEQFFGPGTRLTVL.

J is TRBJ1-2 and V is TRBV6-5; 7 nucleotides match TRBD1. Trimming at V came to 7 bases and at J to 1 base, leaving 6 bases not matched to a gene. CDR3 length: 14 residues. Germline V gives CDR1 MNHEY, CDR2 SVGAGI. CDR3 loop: CASTDRAINYGYTF. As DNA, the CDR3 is TGTGCCAGCACCGACAGGGCGATTAACTATGGCTACACCTTC.

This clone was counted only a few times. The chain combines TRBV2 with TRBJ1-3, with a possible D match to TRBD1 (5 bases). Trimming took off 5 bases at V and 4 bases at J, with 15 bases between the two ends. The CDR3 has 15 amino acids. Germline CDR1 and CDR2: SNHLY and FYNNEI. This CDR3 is CASSYIGQLGNTIYF. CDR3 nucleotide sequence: TGTGCCAGCAGTTACATTGGACAACTAGGAAACACCATATATTTT.

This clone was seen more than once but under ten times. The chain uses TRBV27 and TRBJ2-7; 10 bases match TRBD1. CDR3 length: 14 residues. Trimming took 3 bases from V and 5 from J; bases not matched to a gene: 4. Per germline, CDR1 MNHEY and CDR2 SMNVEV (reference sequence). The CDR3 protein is CASSLGTGVHEQYF. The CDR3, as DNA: TGTGCCAGCAGTTTGGGGACAGGGGTCCACGAGCAGTACTTC.

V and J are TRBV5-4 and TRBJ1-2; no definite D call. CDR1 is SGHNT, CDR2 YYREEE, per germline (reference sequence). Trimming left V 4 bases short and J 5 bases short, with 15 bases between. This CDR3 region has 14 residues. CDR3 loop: CASSARTAPYGYTF. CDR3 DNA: TGTGCCAGCAGCGCCCGTACAGCTCCGTATGGCTACACCTTC.

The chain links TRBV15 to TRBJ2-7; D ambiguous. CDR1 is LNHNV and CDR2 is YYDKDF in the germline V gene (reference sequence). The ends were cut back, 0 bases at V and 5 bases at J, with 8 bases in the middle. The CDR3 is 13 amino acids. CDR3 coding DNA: TGTGCCACCAGCAGAGATCGAGAGGACGAGCAGTACTTC. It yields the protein CATSRDREDEQYF.

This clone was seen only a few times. The CDR3 here is CASSLTLLSGANTGELFF. DNA for the CDR3: TGTGCCAGCAGCTTAACTTTGTTGTCAGGGGCGAACACCGGGGAGCTGTTTTTT. The chain couples TRBV7-2 to TRBJ2-2; D possibly corresponds to TRBD1 (6 bases). The CDR3 runs 18 residues. V was trimmed by 2 bases and J by 0 bases, leaving 16 bases between them. Germline-derived CDR1 and CDR2 are SGHTA and FQGNSA.

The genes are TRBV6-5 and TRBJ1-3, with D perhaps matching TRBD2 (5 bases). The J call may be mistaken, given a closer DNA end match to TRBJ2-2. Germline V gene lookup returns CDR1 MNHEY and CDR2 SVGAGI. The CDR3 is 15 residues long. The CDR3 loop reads CASSYEGRGTGELFF. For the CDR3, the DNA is TGTGCCAGCAGTTACGAGGGTCGGGGAACCGGGGAGCTGTTTTTT.

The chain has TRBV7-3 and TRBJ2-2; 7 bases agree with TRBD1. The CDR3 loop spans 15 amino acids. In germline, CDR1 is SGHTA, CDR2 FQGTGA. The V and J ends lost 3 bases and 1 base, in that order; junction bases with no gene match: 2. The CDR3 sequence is CASSLGDRNTGELFF. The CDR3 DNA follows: TGTGCCAGCAGCTTGGGGGACAGGAACACCGGGGAGCTGTTTTTT.

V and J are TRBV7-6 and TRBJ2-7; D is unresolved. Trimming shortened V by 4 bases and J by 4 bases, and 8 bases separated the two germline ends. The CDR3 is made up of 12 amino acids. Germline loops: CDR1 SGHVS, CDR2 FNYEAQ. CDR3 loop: CASSYYFYEQYF. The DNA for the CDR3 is TGTGCCAGCAGCTACTATTTTTACGAGCAGTACTTC.

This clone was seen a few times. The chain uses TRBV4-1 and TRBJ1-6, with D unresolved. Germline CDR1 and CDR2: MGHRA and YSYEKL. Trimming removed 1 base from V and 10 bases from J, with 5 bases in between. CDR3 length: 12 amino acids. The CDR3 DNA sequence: TGCGCCAGCAGCCAAGTCGGGTCACCCCTCCACTTT. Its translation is CASSQVGSPLHF.

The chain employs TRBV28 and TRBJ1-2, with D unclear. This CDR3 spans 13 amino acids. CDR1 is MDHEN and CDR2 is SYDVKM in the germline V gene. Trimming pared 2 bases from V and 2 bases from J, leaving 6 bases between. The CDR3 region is CASSLQLNYGYTF. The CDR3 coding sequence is TGTGCCAGCAGTTTACAGTTAAACTATGGCTACACCTTC.

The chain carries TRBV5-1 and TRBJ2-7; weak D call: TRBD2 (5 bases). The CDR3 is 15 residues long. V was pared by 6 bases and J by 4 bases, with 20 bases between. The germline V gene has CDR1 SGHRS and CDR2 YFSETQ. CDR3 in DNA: TGCGCCAGCAACCCCATGGGAGACCCGGTGTACGAGCAGTACTTC. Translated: CASNPMGDPVYEQYF.

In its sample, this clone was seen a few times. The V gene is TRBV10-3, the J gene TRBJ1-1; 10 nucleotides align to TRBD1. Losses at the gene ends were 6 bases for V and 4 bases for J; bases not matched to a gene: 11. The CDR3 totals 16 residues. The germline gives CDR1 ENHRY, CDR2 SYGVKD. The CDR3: CAIRGGTGVGATEAFF. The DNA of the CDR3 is TGTGCCATCAGGGGGGGGACAGGGGTCGGGGCCACTGAAGCTTTCTTT.

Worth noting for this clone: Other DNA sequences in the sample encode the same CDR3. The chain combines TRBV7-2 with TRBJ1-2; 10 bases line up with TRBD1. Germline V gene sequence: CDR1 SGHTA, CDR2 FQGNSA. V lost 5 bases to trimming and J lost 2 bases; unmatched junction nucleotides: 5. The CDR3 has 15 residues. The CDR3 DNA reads TGTGCCAGCAGCCCGCGACAGGGGGCGAACTATGGCTACACCTTC. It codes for CASSPRQGANYGYTF.

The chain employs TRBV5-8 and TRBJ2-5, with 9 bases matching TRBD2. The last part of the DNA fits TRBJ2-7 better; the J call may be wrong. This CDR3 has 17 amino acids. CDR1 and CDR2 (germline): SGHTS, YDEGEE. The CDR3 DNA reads TGTGCCAGCAGCATCGCGGGGGGGGTCGGTGGAAGGCGCGAGCAGTACTTC. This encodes CASSIAGGVGGRREQYF.

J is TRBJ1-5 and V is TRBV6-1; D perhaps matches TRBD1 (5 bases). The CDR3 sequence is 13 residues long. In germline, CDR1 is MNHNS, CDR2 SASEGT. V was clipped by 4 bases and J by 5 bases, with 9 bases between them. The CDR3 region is CASSGGGHQPQHF. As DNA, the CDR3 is TGTGCCAGCAGTGGGGGGGGACATCAGCCCCAGCATTTT.

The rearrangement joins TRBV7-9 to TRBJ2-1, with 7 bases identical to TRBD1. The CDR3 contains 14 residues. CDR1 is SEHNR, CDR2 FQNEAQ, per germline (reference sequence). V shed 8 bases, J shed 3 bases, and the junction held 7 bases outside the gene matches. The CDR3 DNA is TGTGCCAGCCTTGGCGACAGGGTCTACAATGAGCAGTTCTTC. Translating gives CASLGDRVYNEQFF.

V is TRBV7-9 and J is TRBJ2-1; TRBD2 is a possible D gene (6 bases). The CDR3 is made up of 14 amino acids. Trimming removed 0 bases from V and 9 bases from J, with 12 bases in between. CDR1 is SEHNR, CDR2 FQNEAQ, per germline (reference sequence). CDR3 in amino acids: CASSLAFRGLEQFF. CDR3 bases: TGTGCCAGCAGCTTAGCGTTTCGGGGACTTGAGCAGTTCTTC.

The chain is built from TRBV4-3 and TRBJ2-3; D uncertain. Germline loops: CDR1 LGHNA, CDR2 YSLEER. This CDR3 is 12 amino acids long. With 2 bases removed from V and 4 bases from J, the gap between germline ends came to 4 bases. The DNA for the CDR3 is TGCGCCAGCAGCCAATCAGCAGATACGCAGTATTTT. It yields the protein CASSQSADTQYF.

CDR3 DNA sequence: TGTGCCAGCAAGAGGACAGGGGGATCTGAAGCTTTCTTT. It translates to CASKRTGGSEAFF. This chain uses TRBV2 with TRBJ1-1; 10 bases match TRBD1. The CDR3 is 13 residues long. Losses at the gene ends were 7 bases for V and 6 bases for J; bases not matched to a gene: 5. Germline CDR1 SNHLY, CDR2 FYNNEI.

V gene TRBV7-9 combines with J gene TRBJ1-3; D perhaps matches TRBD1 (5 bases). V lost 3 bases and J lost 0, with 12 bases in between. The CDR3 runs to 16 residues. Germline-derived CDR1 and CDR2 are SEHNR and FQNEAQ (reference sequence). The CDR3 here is CASSFLGTGSGNTIYF. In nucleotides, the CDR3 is TGTGCCAGCAGCTTCCTAGGAACAGGCTCTGGAAACACCATATATTTT.